This T cell receptor (beta chain) was captured in a study of blood T cell repertoires in COVID-19. Overall study: Sources were T cells, B-cell-depleted T cells, or PBMCs; the material itself was cDNA or gDNA.

Looked up from germline, CDR1 is LGHNA and CDR2 is YSLEER. Trimming removed 4 bases from V and 1 base from J; junction bases left unmatched: 2. This CDR3 has 14 amino acids. Under the authors' procedure: It was from reference gene primer amplification that nucleated cell counts were estimated. Clones were sequenced by immunoSEQ multiplex PCR, and TCRdb holds only the in-frame ones, with some missing. The V and J calls and clone size are taken from that table; D and trimming were inferred from the DNA. The sample includes about 50,000 clones, 86% of them seen just once. This chain joins TRBV4-3 and TRBJ2-5; 8 nucleotides agree with TRBD1. This TCR was recovered from a human donor in a cohort sampled during active COVID-19. Sequenced sample: peripheral blood. The CDR3 here is CASSRDRSQETQYF. The CDR3 nucleotides read TGCGCCAGCAGCCGGGACAGGAGCCAAGAGACCCAGTACTTC.